The T cell receptor (beta chain) described here comes from a study of T cells after yellow fever vaccination. In the study overall: It was SMART-Seq v4 Ultra Low Input that prepared the fractions with low cell numbers. General study findings and limits: Once the booster was given, most primary-vaccination clones reappeared, at approximately 97% for CD4 and 85% to 90% for CD8. There was a possibility that FACS-sorted repertoires contained abundant clonotypes contaminating from the bulk population.

A 5'RACE template-switching step, the method used to make TCR cDNA, added a universal primer site and UMIs. TCRdb fed the 5' RACE reads into MiXCR, producing one record per CDR3 protein. Of about 310,000 distinct CDR3 sequences listed, roughly 3.5% are singletons. Turning to this clonotype: Its target is unknown.

The CDR3 consists of 19 residues. This TCR was recovered from a man between 18 and 35 years old who received the YFV17D yellow fever vaccine. The V gene is TRBV21-1, the J gene TRBJ1-1; TRBD1, the table's D call, was not compared with the DNA. TRBV21-1 is classified as a pseudogene. Sequencing used PBMCs, obtained on the day of the yellow fever booster vaccination. The CDR3 spells CASSKERFPPDRKNTEAFF. CDR3 nucleotides: TGTGCCAGCAGCAAAGAAAGATTTCCCCCGGACAGAAAAAACACTGAAGCTTTCTTT.